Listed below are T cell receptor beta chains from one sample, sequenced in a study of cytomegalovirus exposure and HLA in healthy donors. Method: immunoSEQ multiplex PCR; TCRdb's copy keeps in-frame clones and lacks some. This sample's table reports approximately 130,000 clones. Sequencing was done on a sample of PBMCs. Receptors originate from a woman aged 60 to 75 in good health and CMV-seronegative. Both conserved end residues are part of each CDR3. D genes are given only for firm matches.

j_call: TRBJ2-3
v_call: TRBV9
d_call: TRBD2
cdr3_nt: TGTGCCAGCAGCCCTAGCTTAGGACTAGCATCCCATACGCAGTATTTT
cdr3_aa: CASSPSLGLASHTQYF

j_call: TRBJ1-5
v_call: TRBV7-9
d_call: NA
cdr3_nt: TGTGCCAGCAGCTCCTGGACAGACGGTGGGGTCAATCAGCCCCAGCATTTT
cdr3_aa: CASSSWTDGGVNQPQHF

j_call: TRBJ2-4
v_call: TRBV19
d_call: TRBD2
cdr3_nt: TGTGCCAGTGGCGAGGGGACTAGTTCCAAAAACATTCAGTACTTC
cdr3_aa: CASGEGTSSKNIQYF

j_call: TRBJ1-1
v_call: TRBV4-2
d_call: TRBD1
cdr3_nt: TGTGCCAGCAGCCAAGATTGGGGGGACAGGGGCGAGAACACTGAAGCTTTCTTT
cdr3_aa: CASSQDWGDRGENTEAFF

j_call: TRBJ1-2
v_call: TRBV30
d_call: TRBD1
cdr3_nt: TGTGCCTGGGGTGGACCGGGACAGTTAATTTTC
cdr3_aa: CAWGGPGQLIF

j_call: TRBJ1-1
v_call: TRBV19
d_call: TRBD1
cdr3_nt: TGTGCCAGTAGTACGGCCGGGACAGGGACTACGGGCACTGAAGCTTTCTTT
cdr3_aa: CASSTAGTGTTGTEAFF

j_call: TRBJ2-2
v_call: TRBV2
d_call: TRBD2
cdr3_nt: TGTGCCAGCACCGGGACTAGCGGGAGGCAGAACACCGGGGAGCTGTTTTTT
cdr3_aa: CASTGTSGRQNTGELFF

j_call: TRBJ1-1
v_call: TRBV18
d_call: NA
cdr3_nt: TGTGCCAGCTCACCACTCCCAGGGAAGGAAACTGAAGCTTTCTTT
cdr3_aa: CASSPLPGKETEAFF

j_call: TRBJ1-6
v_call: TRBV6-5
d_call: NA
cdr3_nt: TGTGCCAGCAGTACCACAGGGCTTTCACCCCTCCACTTT
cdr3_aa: CASSTTGLSPLHF

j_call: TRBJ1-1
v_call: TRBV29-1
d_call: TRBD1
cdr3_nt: TGCAGCGTGGGACAGAACACTCTGAACACTGAAGCTTTCTTT
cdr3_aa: CSVGQNTLNTEAFF

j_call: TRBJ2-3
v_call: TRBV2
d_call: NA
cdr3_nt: TGTGCCAGCAGCCCCGCCAGGGTCACAGATACGCAGTATTTT
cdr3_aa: CASSPARVTDTQYF

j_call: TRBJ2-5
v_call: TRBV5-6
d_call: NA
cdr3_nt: TGTGCCAGCAGCTTCTTTGAGACGACAGGACAAGAGACCCAGTACTTC
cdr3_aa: CASSFFETTGQETQYF

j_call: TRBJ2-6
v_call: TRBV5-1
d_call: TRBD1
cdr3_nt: TGCGCCAGCAGCTCACAGGGGGCGGCTGGGGCCAACGTCCTGACTTTC
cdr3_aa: CASSSQGAAGANVLTF

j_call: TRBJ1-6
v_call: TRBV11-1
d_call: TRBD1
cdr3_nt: TGTGCCAGCAGTTTGACAGGGGACTCCTATAATTCACCCCTCCACTTT
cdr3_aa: CASSLTGDSYNSPLHF

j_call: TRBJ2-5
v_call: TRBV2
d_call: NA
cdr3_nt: TGTGCCAGCAGTGAAGTCGTCAGCCAAGAGACCCAGTACTTC
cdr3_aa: CASSEVVSQETQYF

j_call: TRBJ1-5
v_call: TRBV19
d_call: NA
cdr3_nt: TGTGCCAGTATCCGCAGGGTAGGCAATCAGCCCCAGCATTTT
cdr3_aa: CASIRRVGNQPQHF

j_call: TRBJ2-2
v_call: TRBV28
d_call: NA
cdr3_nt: TGTGCCAGCAGTTCCCCGGGGTTAAGGACCGGGGAGCTGTTTTTT
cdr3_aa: CASSSPGLRTGELFF

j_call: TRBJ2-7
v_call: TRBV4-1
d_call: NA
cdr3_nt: TGCGCCAGCAGCCAACTAGGTACTAGGTCCTCCTACGAGCAGTACTTC
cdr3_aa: CASSQLGTRSSYEQYF

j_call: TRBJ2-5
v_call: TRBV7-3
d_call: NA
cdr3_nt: TGTGCCAGCAGCTTGGGGGAGGCAGAGACCCAGTACTTC
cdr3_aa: CASSLGEAETQYF

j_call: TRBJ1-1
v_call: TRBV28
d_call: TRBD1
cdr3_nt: TGTGCCAGCAGCACGACAGGGGGAGCCACTGAAGCTTTCTTT
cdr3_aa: CASSTTGGATEAFF

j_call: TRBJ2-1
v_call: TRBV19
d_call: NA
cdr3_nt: TGTGCCAGTAGTATGGACAGCTCCTACAATGAGCAGTTCTTC
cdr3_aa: CASSMDSSYNEQFF

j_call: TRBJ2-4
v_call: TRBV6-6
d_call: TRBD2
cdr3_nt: TGTGCCAGCAGTTACTCTCTGCGGGAGGTCAAAAACATTCAGTACTTC
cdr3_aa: CASSYSLREVKNIQYF

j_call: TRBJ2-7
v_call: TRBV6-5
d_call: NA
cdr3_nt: TGTGCCAGCAGTTACTCAAGACTAGAATCCTACGAGCAGTACTTC
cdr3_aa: CASSYSRLESYEQYF

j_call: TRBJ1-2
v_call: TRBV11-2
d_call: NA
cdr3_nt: TGTGCCAGCAGCCCTCGTGAGGGCTATGGCTACACCTTC
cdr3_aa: CASSPREGYGYTF

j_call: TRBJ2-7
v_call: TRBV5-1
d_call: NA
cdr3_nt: TGCGCCAGCAGCTTGGCCTCGGACAGTTCTTCCTACGAGCAGTACTTC
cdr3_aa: CASSLASDSSSYEQYF

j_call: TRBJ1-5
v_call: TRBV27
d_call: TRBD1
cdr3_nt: TGTGCCAGCAGGAGTAAGGGACAGAGCTATAGCAATCAGCCCCAGCATTTT
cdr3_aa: CASRSKGQSYSNQPQHF

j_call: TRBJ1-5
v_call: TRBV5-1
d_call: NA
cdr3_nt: TGCGCCAGCAGCTTGGCCGGAGGGTCAAGTCAGCCCCAGCATTTT
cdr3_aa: CASSLAGGSSQPQHF

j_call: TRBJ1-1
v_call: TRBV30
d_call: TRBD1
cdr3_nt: TGTGCCTGGATAGGACAGGGGGCGACTGAAGCTTTCTTT
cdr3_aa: CAWIGQGATEAFF

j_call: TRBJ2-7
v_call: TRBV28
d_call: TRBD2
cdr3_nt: TGTGCCAGCAGTTTCGGACTAGCGGGAACCTACGAGCAGTACTTC
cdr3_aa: CASSFGLAGTYEQYF

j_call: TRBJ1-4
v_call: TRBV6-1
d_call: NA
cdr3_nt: TGTGCCACGCTTATTGGTGAGAGGGCGGGAGAAAAACTGTTTTTT
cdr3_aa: CATLIGERAGEKLFF

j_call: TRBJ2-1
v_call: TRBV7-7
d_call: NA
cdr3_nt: TGTGCTAGCAGCTTTTCAGATAACAATGAGCAGTTCTTC
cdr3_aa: CASSFSDNNEQFF

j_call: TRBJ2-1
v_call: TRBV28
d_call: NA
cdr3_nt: TGTGCCAGCAGTTTGAGGTTCGGCAGGGGCAACCGTAGAGTGAATGAGCAGTTCTTC
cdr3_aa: CASSLRFGRGNRRVNEQFF

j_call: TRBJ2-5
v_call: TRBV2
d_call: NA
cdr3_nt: TGTGCCAGCAGGAGGGGGGGGGCCTCGGAGACCCAGTACTTC
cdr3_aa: CASRRGGASETQYF

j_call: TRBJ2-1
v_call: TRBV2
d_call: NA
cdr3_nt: TGTGCCAGCAACTCTGAAGTTTTCGGTGAGCAGTTCTTC
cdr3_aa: CASNSEVFGEQFF

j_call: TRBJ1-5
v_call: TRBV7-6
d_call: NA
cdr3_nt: TGTGCCAGCAGCCCTAGAGCAGGGAACAATCAGCCCCAGCATTTT
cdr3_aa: CASSPRAGNNQPQHF

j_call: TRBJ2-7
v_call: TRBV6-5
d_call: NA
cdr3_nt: TGTGCCAGCAATGCCGGGCCAGGGTCTTCTAACGAGCAGTACTTC
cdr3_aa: CASNAGPGSSNEQYF

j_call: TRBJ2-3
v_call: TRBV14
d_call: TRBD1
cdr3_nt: TGTGCCAGCAGCCCACAGGGGGCCGCCTCCGTGGATACGCAGTATTTT
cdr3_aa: CASSPQGAASVDTQYF

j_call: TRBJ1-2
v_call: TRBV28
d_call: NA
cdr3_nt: TGTGCCAGCAGTTGGGAGCCGCACTATGGCTACACCTTC
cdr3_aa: CASSWEPHYGYTF

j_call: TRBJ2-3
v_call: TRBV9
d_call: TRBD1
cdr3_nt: TGTGCCAGCAGCGTAGCTATTCCGAGACAGGGCATAGATACGCAGTATTTT
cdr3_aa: CASSVAIPRQGIDTQYF

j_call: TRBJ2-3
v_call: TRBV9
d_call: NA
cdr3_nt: TGTGCCAGCAGCCTCCACCAAGCGGTAAGCACAGATACGCAGTATTTT
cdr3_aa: CASSLHQAVSTDTQYF

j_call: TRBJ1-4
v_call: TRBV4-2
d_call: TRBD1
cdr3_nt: TGTGCCAGCAGCCACTCCCGGGGACAGAATGAAAAACTGTTTTTT
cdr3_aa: CASSHSRGQNEKLFF

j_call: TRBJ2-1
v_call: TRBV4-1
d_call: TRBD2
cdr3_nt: TGCGCCAGCAGCCAGGAACCCTGGACTAGCGGGGGGGCGAGTGAGCAGTTCTTC
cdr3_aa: CASSQEPWTSGGASEQFF

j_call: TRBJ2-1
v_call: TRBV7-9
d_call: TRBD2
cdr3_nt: TGTGCCAGCAGCACCGGACTAGCGGGAGGGAGCTCCTACAATGAGCAGTTCTTC
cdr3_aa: CASSTGLAGGSSYNEQFF

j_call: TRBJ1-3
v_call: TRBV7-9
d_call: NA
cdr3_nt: TGTGCCAGCAGCTCAGGGTCTGGAAACACCATATATTTT
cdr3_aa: CASSSGSGNTIYF

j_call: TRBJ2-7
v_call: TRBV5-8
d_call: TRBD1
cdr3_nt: TGTGCCAGCAGCCGCCGACAGGGGGAAAGTCCTAAGGAGCAGTACTTC
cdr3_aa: CASSRRQGESPKEQYF

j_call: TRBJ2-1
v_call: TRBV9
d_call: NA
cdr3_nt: TGTGCCAGCAGCGGACGAGGGGGGGGGAATGAGCAGTTCTTC
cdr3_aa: CASSGRGGGNEQFF

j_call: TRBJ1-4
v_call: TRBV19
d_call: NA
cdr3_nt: TGTGCCAGTAGTGCGGTACCAGTTTACAGGAATCTAGATGAAAAACTGTTTTTT
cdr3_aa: CASSAVPVYRNLDEKLFF

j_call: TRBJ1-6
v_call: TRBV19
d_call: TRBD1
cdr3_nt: TGTGCCAGTAGGGAGGCAGGGGGGAATTCACCCCTCCACTTT
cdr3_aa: CASREAGGNSPLHF

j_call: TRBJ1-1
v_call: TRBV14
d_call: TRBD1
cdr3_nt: TGTGCCAGCAGCCAAGTGTCAGGGGGGACTGAAGCTTTCTTT
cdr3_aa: CASSQVSGGTEAFF

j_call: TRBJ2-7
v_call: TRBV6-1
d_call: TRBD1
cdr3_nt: TGTGCCAGCAGGAACCGGGACAGGGGAACCGAGCAGTACTTC
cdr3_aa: CASRNRDRGTEQYF

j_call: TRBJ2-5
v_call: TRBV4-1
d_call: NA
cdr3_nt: TGCGCCAGCAGCCAAGATCGAACTATAGAGACCCAGTACTTC
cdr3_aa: CASSQDRTIETQYF

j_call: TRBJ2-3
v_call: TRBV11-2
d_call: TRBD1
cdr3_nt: TGTGCCAGCAGCTCTATTCCCGGACAGGGAGCAGATACGCAGTATTTT
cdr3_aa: CASSSIPGQGADTQYF

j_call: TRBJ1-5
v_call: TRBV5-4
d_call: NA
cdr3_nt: TGTGCCAGCAGCCTGCAGGGTAGCAATCAGCCCCAGCATTTT
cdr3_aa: CASSLQGSNQPQHF

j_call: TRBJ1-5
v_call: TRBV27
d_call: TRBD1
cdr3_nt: TGTGCCAGCAGTTTCCGACAGGGCCTCAATCAGCCCCAGCATTTT
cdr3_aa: CASSFRQGLNQPQHF

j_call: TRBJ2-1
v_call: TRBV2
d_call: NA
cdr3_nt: TGTGCCAGCAGGACAGGGACTAGCTACAATGAGCAGTTCTTC
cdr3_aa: CASRTGTSYNEQFF

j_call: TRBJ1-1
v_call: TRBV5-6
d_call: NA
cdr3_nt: TGTGCCAGCAGCTCGACAGATGGTGAAGCTTTCTTT
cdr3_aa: CASSSTDGEAFF

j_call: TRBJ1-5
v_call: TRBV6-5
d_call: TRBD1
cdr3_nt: TGTGCCAGCAGGGGACAGATCAATCAGCCCCAGCATTTT
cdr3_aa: CASRGQINQPQHF